The 16 T cell receptor beta chains listed next were all sequenced from one sample in a study of T cell responses to AZD1222 COVID-19 vaccine. The table came from immunoSEQ multiplex PCR; TCRdb's copy has only in-frame clones and leaves some out. The table has under 140,000 clones, 94% seen once; the top ten hold 2.9%. Material: peripheral blood, obtained 28 days after the second AZD1222 dose. The source of these receptors is an adult who received the AZD1222 COVID-19 vaccine.

This chain connects TRBV6-5 to TRBJ1-1; D is ambiguous. This CDR3 has 14 amino acids. Germline CDR1 and CDR2: MNHEY and SVGAGI. V lost 2 bases, J lost 6 bases, and 13 bases lay in between. CDR3: CASSYTTVLSEAFF. The CDR3 coding sequence is TGTGCCAGCAGTTACACTACAGTGCTCTCTGAAGCTTTCTTT.

The CDR3 sequence is CASSKQASYNEQFF. CDR3 nucleotide sequence: TGTGCCAGCAGCAAACAGGCCTCCTACAATGAGCAGTTCTTC. The J gene is TRBJ2-1, the V gene TRBV11-2, with D perhaps TRBD1 (5 bases). Germline V gives CDR1 SGHAT, CDR2 FQNNGV. V was trimmed by 5 bases and J by 0 bases, leaving 8 bases between them. This CDR3 spans 14 amino acids.

This chain links TRBV5-8 with TRBJ2-7; D may match TRBD1 or TRBD2 (5 bases each). There are 13 residues in the CDR3. The germline V gene encodes CDR1 SGHTS and CDR2 YDEGEE. V lost 2 bases and J 3 bases, leaving 9 bases between the germline ends. The CDR3 DNA sequence: TGTGCCAGCAGCTTCGGGGCAGGCTACGAGCAGTACTTC. Its protein product is CASSFGAGYEQYF. The full variable domain, rest sourced from reference TRBV5-8 and TRBJ2-7, is EAGVTQSPTHLIKTRGQQATLRCSPISGHTSVYWYQQALGLGLQFLLWYDEGEERNRGNFPPRFSGRQFPNYSSELNVNALELEDSALYLCASSFGAGYEQYFGPGTRLTVT.

The genes are TRBV19 and TRBJ1-2, with TRBD1 matching over 9 bases. There are 15 residues in the CDR3. Germline-derived CDR1 and CDR2 are LNHDA and SQIVND (reference sequence). V lost 7 bases and J lost 4; bases outside the gene matches: 10. CDR3: CASTYAPGQGYGYTF. The CDR3, as DNA: TGTGCCAGTACCTACGCTCCGGGACAGGGCTATGGCTACACCTTC.

The V call is TRBV5-1, the J call TRBJ1-2; D is ambiguous. V was shortened by 4 bases and J by 5 bases, with 12 bases between the two germline ends. Germline V gives CDR1 SGHRS, CDR2 YFSETQ. CDR3 size: 13 residues. In DNA, the CDR3 is TGCGCCAGCAGCCCAGAATTTACGTATGGCTACACCTTC. Translated: CASSPEFTYGYTF.

This rearrangement joins TRBV9 to TRBJ2-5; 9 nucleotides match TRBD2. The CDR3 is 15 amino acids. V was pared by 0 bases and J by 5 bases, with 5 bases of the junction left unmatched. Germline V CDR1 and CDR2: SGDLS, YYNGEE. DNA of the CDR3: TGTGCCAGCAGCGTAGGCGGGAGGGCCGGGGAGACCCAGTACTTC. Protein sequence: CASSVGGRAGETQYF.

This chain connects TRBV3-1 (or the pseudogene TRBV3-2) to TRBJ1-3; D perhaps matches TRBD1 (6 bases). Germline assignment: CDR1 LGHDT and CDR2 YNNKEL (reference sequence). Trimming shortened V by 5 bases and J by 4 bases, and 18 bases separated the two germline ends. This CDR3 spans 16 amino acids. CDR3: CASSNAGGVLGNTIYF. The CDR3 bases are TGTGCCAGCAGCAACGCCGGGGGCGTTTTGGGAAACACCATATATTTT.

This chain joins TRBV10-1 and TRBJ1-1; unclear D gene. Trimming cost V 6 bases and J 1 base, with 9 bases left between them. The CDR3 totals 13 residues. CDR1 is WNHNN, CDR2 SYGVQD, per germline (reference sequence). The CDR3 loop reads CASRFRENTEAFF. The DNA for the CDR3 is TGCGCCAGCAGGTTCAGAGAGAACACTGAAGCTTTCTTT.

This chain joins TRBV18 and TRBJ2-3, with D tentatively TRBD2 (6 bases). Germline loops: CDR1 KGHSH, CDR2 LQKENI. With 6 bases removed from V and 0 bases from J, the gap between germline ends came to 10 bases. This CDR3 comprises 14 residues. DNA for the CDR3: TGTGCCAGCTCTCCGGCGGGGAGCACAGATACGCAGTATTTT. The encoded protein is CASSPAGSTDTQYF.

The chain couples TRBV7-2 to TRBJ2-2; unclear D gene. Germline V gene lookup returns CDR1 SGHTA and CDR2 FQGNSA. CDR3 length equals 16 residues. The V gene lost 1 base and the J gene lost 4 bases, with 13 bases spanning the gap. The CDR3 DNA reads TGTGCCAGCAGCTTAGATGGTATAAGGAGCACCGGGGAGCTGTTTTTT. Its translation: CASSLDGIRSTGELFF.

This chain joins TRBV30 and TRBJ1-6; 8 nucleotides agree with TRBD1. Per the germline V gene, CDR1 is GTSNPN and CDR2 is SVGIG (reference sequence). The CDR3 is 15 residues long. The V and J ends lost 0 bases and 9 bases, in that order; junction bases with no gene match: 7. This CDR3 reads CAWSVGQGAGSPLHF. In DNA form, the CDR3 reads TGTGCCTGGAGTGTCGGCCAGGGGGCGGGTTCACCCCTCCACTTT.

This rearrangement joins TRBV19 to TRBJ1-4; 7 positions match TRBD1. Germline CDR1 and CDR2: LNHDA and SQIVND (reference sequence). The trim removed 4 bases at V and 8 bases at J, leaving 7 bases unmatched. This CDR3 comprises 14 residues. The CDR3 sequence: CASSTGTVREKLFF. The CDR3 DNA sequence: TGTGCCAGTAGTACGGGGACAGTCCGAGAAAAACTGTTTTTT.

Here the CDR3 reads CASRRQGPSYEQYF. In DNA, the CDR3 is TGTGCCAGCAGACGACAGGGCCCATCCTACGAGCAGTACTTC. This sequence joins TRBV6-5 and TRBJ2-7; the match to TRBD1 covers 7 bases. This CDR3 is built from 14 residues. Per germline, CDR1 MNHEY and CDR2 SVGAGI. The V segment lost 6 bases and the J segment 1 base; nucleotides outside the gene matches: 6.

The gene calls are TRBV5-6 and TRBJ2-4; 10 bases align to TRBD2. CDR1 SGHDT and CDR2 YYEEEE come from the germline V gene. J gave up 3 bases and V 4 bases, and 16 bases lay outside the gene matches. The CDR3 loop spans 19 amino acids. The CDR3 region has the DNA TGTGCCAGCAGCCCCATCCGAAGCGGGAGGGCATCTCTCAAAAACATTCAGTACTTC. It codes for CASSPIRSGRASLKNIQYF.

The chain is built from TRBV6-2 or TRBV6-3 and TRBJ1-5, with 8 positions matching TRBD1. The germline V gene encodes CDR1 MNHEY and CDR2 SVGEGT. V shed 6 bases, J shed 6 bases, and the junction held 7 bases outside the gene matches. This CDR3 is 14 amino acids long. The CDR3 region has the DNA TGTGCCAGCAGCCTGCAGGGGGCGATTCAGCCCCAGCATTTT. It translates to CASSLQGAIQPQHF.

This clone occurred once. The chain couples TRBV7-6 to TRBJ2-7, with D possibly TRBD2 on 6 matching bases. Germline CDR1 reads SGHVS; CDR2 reads FNYEAQ. The CDR3 extends over 16 amino acids. V shed 4 bases and J shed 1 base, with 17 bases lying between them. The CDR3 DNA reads TGTGCCAGCAGCTCCCCTCAGGGACTCCTATCCTACGAGCAGTACTTC. Translation gives CASSSPQGLLSYEQYF.